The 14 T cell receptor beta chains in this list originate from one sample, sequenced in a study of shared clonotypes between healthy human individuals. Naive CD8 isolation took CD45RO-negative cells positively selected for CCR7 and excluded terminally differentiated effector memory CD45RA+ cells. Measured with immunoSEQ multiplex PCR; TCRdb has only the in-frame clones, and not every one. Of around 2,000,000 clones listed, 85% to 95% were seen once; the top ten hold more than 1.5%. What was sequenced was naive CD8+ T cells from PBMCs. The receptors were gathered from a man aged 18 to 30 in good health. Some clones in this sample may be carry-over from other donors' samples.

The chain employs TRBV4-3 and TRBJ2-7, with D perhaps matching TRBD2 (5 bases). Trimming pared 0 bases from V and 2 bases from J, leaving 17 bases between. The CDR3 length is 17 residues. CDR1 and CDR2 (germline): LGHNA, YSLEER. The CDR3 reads CASSQEIDASGTYEQYF. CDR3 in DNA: TGCGCCAGCAGCCAAGAAATAGACGCATCGGGAACCTACGAGCAGTACTTC.

Here the CDR3 DNA reads TGTGCCAGCGGGCCGGGGTGGACAGGGTTTTCCCCTGAAGCTTTCTTT. It translates to CASGPGWTGFSPEAFF. This chain links TRBV11-2 with TRBJ1-1, with 8 bases aligning to TRBD1. This CDR3 is 16 amino acids long. Trimming removed 8 bases from V and 6 bases from J; junction bases left unmatched: 17. Germline values: CDR1 SGHAT, CDR2 FQNNGV.

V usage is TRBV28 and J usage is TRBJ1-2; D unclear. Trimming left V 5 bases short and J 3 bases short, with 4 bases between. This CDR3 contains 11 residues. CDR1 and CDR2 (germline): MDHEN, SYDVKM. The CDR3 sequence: CASSRDYGYTF. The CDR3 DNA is TGTGCCAGCAGTAGAGACTATGGCTACACCTTC.

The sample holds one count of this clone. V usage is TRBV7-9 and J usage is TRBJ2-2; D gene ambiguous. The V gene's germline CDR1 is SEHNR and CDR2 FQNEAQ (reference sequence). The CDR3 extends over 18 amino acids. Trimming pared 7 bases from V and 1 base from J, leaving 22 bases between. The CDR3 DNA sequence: TGTGCCAGCAACGGCCAGGCCCCGACACCCTTGAACACCGGGGAGCTGTTTTTT. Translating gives CASNGQAPTPLNTGELFF.

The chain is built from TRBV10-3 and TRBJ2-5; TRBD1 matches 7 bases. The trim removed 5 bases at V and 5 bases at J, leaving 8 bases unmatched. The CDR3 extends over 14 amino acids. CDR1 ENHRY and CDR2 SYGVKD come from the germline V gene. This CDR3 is CAISRDRVMETQYF. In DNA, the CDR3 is TGTGCCATCAGTCGGGACAGAGTGATGGAGACCCAGTACTTC.

CDR3 sequence (DNA): TGTGCCAGCAGCTTAGGCCCCCGGGAAGGACAGCCCCAGCATTTT. Translated: CASSLGPREGQPQHF. V is TRBV7-2 and J is TRBJ1-5, with unresolved D. V lost 1 base, J lost 7 bases, and 14 bases lay in between. Germline lookup yields CDR1 SGHTA and CDR2 FQGNSA. The CDR3 runs to 15 residues.

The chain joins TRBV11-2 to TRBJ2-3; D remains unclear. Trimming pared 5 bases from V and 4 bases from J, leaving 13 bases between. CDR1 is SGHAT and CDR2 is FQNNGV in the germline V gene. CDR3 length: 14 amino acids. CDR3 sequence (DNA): TGTGCCAGCAGCCCCCGCTCTGGGGCAGATACGCAGTATTTT. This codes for CASSPRSGADTQYF.

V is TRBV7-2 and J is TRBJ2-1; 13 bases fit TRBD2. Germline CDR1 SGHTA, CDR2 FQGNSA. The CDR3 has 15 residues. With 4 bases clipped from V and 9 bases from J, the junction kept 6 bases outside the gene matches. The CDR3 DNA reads TGTGCCAGCAGCTCCGGGACTAGCGGGATGAGTGAGCAGTTCTTC. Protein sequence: CASSSGTSGMSEQFF.

The CDR3 coding sequence is TGTGCCTGGAGTGTCCCCCAGGACGGAGACACCATATATTTT. Its translation: CAWSVPQDGDTIYF. The gene calls are TRBV30 and TRBJ1-3; no clear D gene. The ends were cut back, 0 bases at V and 8 bases at J, with 14 bases in the middle. Per germline, CDR1 GTSNPN and CDR2 SVGIG (reference sequence). This CDR3 is built from 14 residues.

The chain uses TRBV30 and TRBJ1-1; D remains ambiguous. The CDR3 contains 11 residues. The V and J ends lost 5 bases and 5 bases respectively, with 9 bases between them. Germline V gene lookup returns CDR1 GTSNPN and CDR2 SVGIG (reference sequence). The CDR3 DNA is TGTGCCTGGCAACGGGTGACTGAAGCTTTCTTT. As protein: CAWQRVTEAFF.

In DNA, the CDR3 is TGTGCCAGCAGCTTAGGGGTAGGGGGTGACTATGGCTACACCTTC. It yields the protein CASSLGVGGDYGYTF. This sequence joins TRBV13 and TRBJ1-2; D may be TRBD1 (6 bases). The CDR3 covers 15 residues. Trimming took 0 bases from V and 3 from J, leaving 11 bases between them. CDR1 and CDR2 (germline): PRHDT, FYEKMQ (reference sequence).

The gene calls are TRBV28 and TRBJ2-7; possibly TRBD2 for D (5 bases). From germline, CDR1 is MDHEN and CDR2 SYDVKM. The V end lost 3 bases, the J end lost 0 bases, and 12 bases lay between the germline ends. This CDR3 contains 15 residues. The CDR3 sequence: CASSFPAENSYEQYF. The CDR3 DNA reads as TGTGCCAGCAGTTTTCCAGCGGAGAACTCCTACGAGCAGTACTTC.

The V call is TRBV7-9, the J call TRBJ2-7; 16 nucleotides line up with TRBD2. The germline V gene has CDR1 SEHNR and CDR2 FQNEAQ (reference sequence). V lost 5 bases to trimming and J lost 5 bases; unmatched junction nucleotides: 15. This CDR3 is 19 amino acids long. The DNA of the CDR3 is TGTGCCAGCAGCCCCGGGACTAGCGGGAGGGAACTAACGGTAAACGAGCAGTACTTC. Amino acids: CASSPGTSGRELTVNEQYF.

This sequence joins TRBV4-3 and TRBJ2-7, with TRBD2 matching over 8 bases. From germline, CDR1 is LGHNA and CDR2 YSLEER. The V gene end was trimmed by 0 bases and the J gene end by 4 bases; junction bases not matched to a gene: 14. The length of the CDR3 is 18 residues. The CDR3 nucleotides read TGCGCCAGCAGCCAAGACCCCGTTTCAACGGGAGGGGGATACGAGCAGTACTTC. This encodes CASSQDPVSTGGGYEQYF.